Shown below are 23 T cell receptor beta chains from a single sample sequenced in a study of blood T cell repertoires in COVID-19. Only in-frame clones appear in the TCRdb table, and some are missing; sequencing was by immunoSEQ multiplex PCR. The sample has 250,000 or so clones; around 82% are singletons. Material for sequencing was PBMCs or T cells enriched from blood (not recorded which). Receptor source: a man aged 45 to 65 who had recovered from COVID-19.

J is TRBJ2-3 and V is TRBV2; 7 positions agree with TRBD2. CDR1 and CDR2 from the germline V gene are SNHLY and FYNNEI. CDR3 size: 15 residues. Losses at the gene ends were 6 bases for V and 5 bases for J; bases not matched to a gene: 11. CDR3 sequence: CASRAGLLPGDTQYF. The CDR3 DNA follows: TGTGCCAGCAGAGCGGGACTTTTGCCGGGAGATACGCAGTATTTT. Full variable domain (missing parts from reference TRBV2 and TRBJ2-3): EPEVTQTPSHQVTQMGQEVILRCVPISNHLYFYWYRQILGQKVEFLVSFYNNEISEKSEIFDDQFSVERPDGSNFTLKIRSTKLEDSAMYFCASRAGLLPGDTQYFGPGTRLTVL.

The rearrangement uses TRBV5-1 and TRBJ2-4; TRBD1 matches 8 bases. The germline V gene has CDR1 SGHRS and CDR2 YFSETQ. V was clipped by 4 bases and J by 0 bases; unmatched bases: 6. The CDR3 covers 16 residues. CDR3 sequence: CASSRGTGVAKNIQYF. CDR3 nucleotide sequence: TGCGCCAGCAGCCGAGGGACAGGAGTAGCCAAAAACATTCAGTACTTC.

The chain recombines TRBV4-1 with TRBJ1-1; D ambiguous. Looked up from germline, CDR1 is MGHRA and CDR2 is YSYEKL. This CDR3 comprises 13 residues. V lost 3 bases and J lost 13, with 18 bases in between. The CDR3 reads CASSHPTASELFF. The CDR3 nucleotides read TGCGCCAGCAGCCATCCCACAGCCTCCGAGCTTTTCTTT.

This sequence joins TRBV6-6 and TRBJ2-7; TRBD1 agrees at 10 bases. The CDR3 contains 18 residues. Germline-derived CDR1 and CDR2 are MNHNY and SVGAGI (reference sequence). The J segment lost 1 base and the V segment lost 5 bases, leaving 14 bases of the junction unmatched. CDR3 nucleotide sequence: TGTGCCAGCAGTCGCAAACCGCCTGGGGACAGGGGTTCCTACGAGCAGTACTTC. Its translation: CASSRKPPGDRGSYEQYF.

The V gene is TRBV11-2, the J gene TRBJ1-5; TRBD1 matches at 9 bases. V was clipped by 5 bases and J by 4 bases; unmatched bases: 3. The CDR3 has 14 amino acids. Germline CDR1 reads SGHAT; CDR2 reads FQNNGV. The CDR3 nucleotides are TGTGCCAGCAGCCTCGGACAGGGGAATCAGCCCCAGCATTTT. Amino acid sequence: CASSLGQGNQPQHF.

The V and J genes are TRBV11-2 and TRBJ2-1; 8 nucleotides align to TRBD1. Germline loops: CDR1 SGHAT, CDR2 FQNNGV. J was trimmed by 9 bases and V by 1 base; bases with no gene match: 11. The CDR3 is 16 residues long. The CDR3 DNA reads as TGTGCCAGCAGCTTAGTCGTAGGACAGGGCCTCATTGAGCAGTTCTTC. This encodes CASSLVVGQGLIEQFF.

The rearrangement links TRBV4-3 to TRBJ1-2, with 11 bases matching TRBD1. The CDR3 totals 16 residues. V lost 0 bases to trimming and J lost 9 bases; unmatched junction nucleotides: 9. CDR1 LGHNA and CDR2 YSLEER come from the germline V gene. CDR3 amino acids: CASSQDSGQGARRYTF. The CDR3 DNA reads as TGCGCCAGCAGCCAAGATAGCGGACAGGGGGCGCGACGCTACACCTTC.

The DNA of the CDR3 is TGTGCCTGGAGTATCCAGGGGAACTATGGCTACACCTTC. This sequence encodes CAWSIQGNYGYTF. The rearrangement joins TRBV30 to TRBJ1-2; weak D call: TRBD1 (6 bases). From germline, CDR1 is GTSNPN and CDR2 SVGIG (reference sequence). Trimming took off 2 bases at V and 2 bases at J, with 9 bases between the two ends. The CDR3 has 13 amino acids.

The chain joins TRBV24-1 to TRBJ1-4; 12 nucleotides agree with TRBD1. The ends lost 8 bases at V and 8 bases at J; junction bases unmatched: 20. The germline V gene has CDR1 KGHDR and CDR2 SFDVKD. CDR3 size: 19 residues. In nucleotides, the CDR3 is TGTGCCACCAAGGTCAGGGACAGGGGGCCCCTGTCCCTTGGGGAAAAACTGTTTTTT. It specifies CATKVRDRGPLSLGEKLFF.

The gene calls are TRBV24-1 and TRBJ2-2; D perhaps matches TRBD1 (6 bases). V shed 1 base and J shed 6 bases, with 17 bases lying between them. The CDR3 totals 17 residues. Germline V gene lookup returns CDR1 KGHDR and CDR2 SFDVKD. The CDR3 loop reads CATSDFTGSITAGELFF. CDR3 DNA: TGTGCCACCAGTGATTTTACAGGGTCGATAACGGCCGGGGAGCTGTTTTTT.

This sequence joins TRBV25-1 and TRBJ2-3, with no clear D. V was pared by 4 bases and J by 1 base, with 9 bases between. The CDR3 sequence is 14 residues long. CDR1 is MGHDK and CDR2 is SYGVNS in the germline V gene. For the CDR3, the DNA is TGTGCCAGCAGTGCTGCGGATCGCACAGATACGCAGTATTTT. Amino acids: CASSAADRTDTQYF.

This chain joins TRBV7-9 and TRBJ2-5, with TRBD1 matching over 8 bases. The ends lost 5 bases at V and 3 bases at J; junction bases unmatched: 8. CDR1 and CDR2 (germline): SEHNR, FQNEAQ (reference sequence). This CDR3 has 15 amino acids. The CDR3 DNA reads as TGTGCCAGCAGCCCCGCATTGGACAGGGAAGAGACCCAGTACTTC. This sequence encodes CASSPALDREETQYF.

The chain couples TRBV5-1 to TRBJ2-1; the match to TRBD1 covers 8 bases. The CDR3 consists of 15 residues. Germline-derived CDR1 and CDR2 are SGHRS and YFSETQ. The V segment lost 4 bases and the J segment 10 bases; nucleotides outside the gene matches: 13. This CDR3 reads CASSPIPGGPQEQFF. The CDR3, as DNA: TGCGCCAGCAGCCCGATCCCAGGGGGCCCACAAGAGCAGTTCTTC.

V gene TRBV5-4 combines with J gene TRBJ2-3, with TRBD2 identical over 10 bases. Germline V CDR1 and CDR2: SGHNT, YYREEE (reference sequence). J gave up 2 bases and V 4 bases, and 10 bases lay outside the gene matches. CDR3 length equals 17 residues. The CDR3 here is CASSRQSGGDSTDTQYF. As DNA, the CDR3 is TGTGCCAGCAGCCGACAGAGCGGGGGGGACTCCACAGATACGCAGTATTTT.

DNA for the CDR3: TGTGCCAGCAGCCGGACAGGGCGCTACGAGCAGTACTTC. Its translation is CASSRTGRYEQYF. J is TRBJ2-7 and V is TRBV11-3, with 8 nucleotides matching TRBD1. The V gene's germline CDR1 is SGHNT and CDR2 YENEEA. J was trimmed by 3 bases and V by 5 bases; bases with no gene match: 3. The CDR3 is made up of 13 amino acids. Based on the CDR3 plus reference TRBV11-3 and TRBJ2-7, the full variable domain is EAGVVQSPRYKIIEKKQPVAFWCNPISGHNTLYWYLQNLGQGPELLIRYENEEAVDDSQLPKDRFSAERLKGVDSTLKIQPAELGDSAVYLCASSRTGRYEQYFGPGTRLTVT.

The chain has TRBV10-2 and TRBJ2-7; TRBD1 matches 10 bases. This CDR3 has 14 residues. J was trimmed by 7 bases and V by 7 bases; bases with no gene match: 10. CDR1 WSHSY and CDR2 SAAADI come from the germline V gene. CDR3 residues: CASKQTGGKGEQYF. The CDR3 DNA sequence: TGCGCCAGCAAGCAGACAGGGGGCAAGGGGGAGCAGTACTTC.

The J gene is TRBJ2-5, the V gene TRBV5-1, with D possibly matching TRBD1 (6 bases). The CDR3 has 14 residues. Germline-derived CDR1 and CDR2 are SGHRS and YFSETQ. Between the trimmed V and J ends, which lost 0 bases and 3 bases, there was a span of 9 bases. CDR3 sequence reads: CASSLVQGKETQYF. Here the CDR3 DNA reads TGCGCCAGCAGCTTGGTTCAGGGGAAAGAGACCCAGTACTTC. The entire variable domain, with the rest obtained from reference TRBV5-1 and TRBJ2-5, is as follows: KAGVTQTPRYLIKTRGQQVTLSCSPISGHRSVSWYQQTPGQGLQFLFEYFSETQRNKGNFPGRFSGRQFSNSRSEMNVSTLELGDSALYLCASSLVQGKETQYFGPGTRLLVL.

This chain joins TRBV6-5 and TRBJ1-2; 8 nucleotides agree with TRBD1. J gave up 5 bases and V 6 bases, and 5 bases lay outside the gene matches. This CDR3 spans 13 amino acids. The germline V gene encodes CDR1 MNHEY and CDR2 SVGAGI. CDR3 in DNA: TGTGCCAGCAGAACGACAGGGGTATATGGCTACACCTTC. Translating it yields CASRTTGVYGYTF.

The CDR3: CASSYRSGQLTGANVLTF. The CDR3 DNA is TGTGCCAGCAGCTACCGGTCGGGACAGCTTACAGGGGCCAACGTCCTGACTTTC. This chain connects TRBV7-2 to TRBJ2-6; TRBD1 matches at 7 bases. CDR3 length: 18 residues. V gave up 4 bases and J gave up 4 bases; unmatched junction bases: 13. Germline V gene lookup returns CDR1 SGHTA and CDR2 FQGNSA. The variable domain in full, completed from reference TRBV7-2 and TRBJ2-6, reads GAGVSQSPSNKVTEKGKDVELRCDPISGHTALYWYRQSLGQGLEFLIYFQGNSAPDKSGLPSDRFSAERTGGSVSTLTIQRTQQEDSAVYLCASSYRSGQLTGANVLTFGAGSRLTVL.

The chain is built from TRBV18 and TRBJ2-7, with D hard to call. V lost 0 bases and J 5 bases, leaving 5 bases between the germline ends. Germline CDR1 KGHSH, CDR2 LQKENI. This CDR3 region has 12 residues. The DNA of the CDR3 is TGTGCCAGCTCACCACCTTCAGACGAGCAGTACTTC. It specifies CASSPPSDEQYF. Supplemented by reference TRBV18 and TRBJ2-7, the full variable domain reads NAGVMQNPRHLVRRRGQEARLRCSPMKGHSHVYWYRQLPEEGLKFMVYLQKENIIDESGMPKERFSAEFPKEGPSILRIQQVVRGDSAAYFCASSPPSDEQYFGPGTRLTVT.

The chain links TRBV2 to TRBJ1-4, with 7 bases aligning to TRBD1. The junction had 3 bases not matched to a gene; V was cut back by 6 bases and J by 5 bases. CDR1 is SNHLY, CDR2 FYNNEI, per germline. This CDR3 spans 13 amino acids. CDR3 protein: CASRRGQNEKLFF. The CDR3 DNA sequence: TGTGCCAGCAGGCGGGGACAGAATGAAAAACTGTTTTTT.

The chain couples TRBV11-3 to TRBJ2-5; maybe TRBD1 (5 bases). Looked up from germline, CDR1 is SGHNT and CDR2 is YENEEA. The CDR3 covers 14 residues. Trimming removed 2 bases at V and 9 bases at J, with 16 bases between. The DNA for the CDR3 is TGTGCCAGCAGCTTAAGTTTACAGGTTCAGGCCCAGTACTTC. This sequence encodes CASSLSLQVQAQYF. The variable domain in full, completed from reference TRBV11-3 and TRBJ2-5, reads EAGVVQSPRYKIIEKKQPVAFWCNPISGHNTLYWYLQNLGQGPELLIRYENEEAVDDSQLPKDRFSAERLKGVDSTLKIQPAELGDSAVYLCASSLSLQVQAQYFGPGTRLLVL.

Worth noting for this clone: This sample also contains other DNA sequences that code for the same CDR3. The DNA for the CDR3 is TGTGCCAGCAGCTTAACAAATGGAAACACCATATATTTT. It yields the protein CASSLTNGNTIYF. The V and J genes are TRBV7-2 and TRBJ1-3; no clear D gene. V lost 2 bases to trimming and J lost 3 bases, with 5 bases between them. Germline V lookup: CDR1 SGHTA, CDR2 FQGNSA. The CDR3 has 13 amino acids.